The entry below gives a single T cell receptor beta chain sequence along with its context. Its specific antigen is unknown. The junction departs from germline at one end; a sequencing error may be responsible. The CDR3 has 15 amino acids, counting the end cysteine and phenylalanine. This entry keeps only the CDR3 DNA: 45 bases, framed from base 1. CDR1 is given as SGDLS and CDR2 as YYNGEE, both from the germline V gene. The library relied on 5' RACE. Sequenced using an Illumina HiSeq 2500. A second about 7 to 12 cycle PCR used a sample-barcoded 5' primer and a J-beta primer mix. A unique molecular identifier was introduced onto each TCR beta cDNA molecule by a template-switch 5' adaptor carrying 12 random nucleotides. Each sample yielded at least 3 million CDR3-containing paired-end reads. The Mint cDNA synthesis kit, primed by a TRBC-specific oligonucleotide, was used to synthesize first-strand cDNA from all RNA. Following uracil-DNA glycosylase treatment, all cDNA underwent a first 18-cycle PCR with the universal primers M1SS and BC2_uni_R. Under the source paper's analysis protocol: For normalization, 1 million high-quality reads were randomly selected from each sample, with every read carrying a distinct molecular identifier. Reads sharing molecular identifiers were discarded rather than binned into consensus sequences. MiTCR, set to a Q25 quality threshold and the strictest error-elimination algorithm, was used for CDR3 identification, clonotype clustering and error correction. A nonparametric unseen species model with Euler transformation was used to estimate a lower bound on total TCR beta diversity. TCRdb reanalyzed the raw reads on its own, using fastp at Q25 for trimming and MiXCR for clone calling, and kept in-frame beta chains. Duplicate CDR3 protein sequences are folded into a single record with the most common DNA and genes. Here the V and J calls rest on TCRdb's processing, not on the authors' analysis. The sample yields about 1.5 million distinct CDR3 sequences; roughly 43% were counted once. 4% of the sample goes to the ten largest clones.

The data stem from a study of blood T cells in healthy people across ages (dated by TCRdb to the mid-2010s). Turning to the overall study: In model experiments, template switching captured about one uniquely barcoded TCR beta cDNA molecule for every two T cells. Age-related changes in TCR beta repertoire diversity were measured in the study by deep sequencing normalized with unique cDNA molecular identifiers. Four age groups were formed from the donors: young (average approximately 15 years), middle-aged (just under 40), aged (more than 55) and long-lived (less than 85). To avoid experimental bias, donors of different ages were spread randomly across the sequencing lanes. Two additional independent replicas of 1 million unique cDNA reads from the same blood draw were analyzed for two donors (one aged 18 to 30 and one aged 80 or older).

Study-level results and caveats: Compared with the aged group, more naive CD4+ T cells, fewer expanded clones and increased TCR diversity were shown by the long-lived group, suggesting age selection. Because profiling used bulk unsorted PBMCs, naive and antigen-experienced compartments could not be compared conclusively. The percentage of naive T cells measured by flow cytometry correlated strongly with observed TCR beta diversity. Observed TCR beta diversity per million T cells fell roughly linearly with age, and a significant reduction was already apparent by age approximately 40. Because donor CMV infection status was unknown, age-related changes in expanded clonotypes were potentially confounded. Estimates of total diversity from one million sequenced T cells were regarded as lower bounds and underestimates.

The donors were 40 or so Caucasian individuals from Russia, aged 6 to 90 years, who were systemically healthy. Each donor gave about 9.7 milliliters of peripheral blood, drawn into EDTA-treated Vacutainer tubes. Ficoll-Paque density-gradient centrifugation was used to isolate PBMCs, with at least 7 million per sample. Total RNA was extracted from PBMCs with Trizol reagent, with at least 5.5 micrograms obtained per sample. For every donor, flow cytometry on a PBMC aliquot measured the percentage of naive CD45RAhigh/CD27high T cells. The source is a woman between 18 and 29 years old in good health. Sequenced: blood. The receptor chain draws on TRBV9 and TRBJ2-1, with a tentative D call of TRBD1 or TRBD2, each matching 6 bases. The encoded CDR3 is CTSSVGGSGYNEQFF. The DNA is TGTACCAGCAGCGTAGGGGGTAGCGGCTACAATGAGCAGTTCTTC.